The entry that follows covers one TCR beta chain sequence. The data stem from a study of blood T cell repertoires in COVID-19. The CDR3 runs to 12 residues. The germline V gene encodes CDR1 KGHSH and CDR2 LQKENI. Trimming removed 5 bases from V and 3 bases from J, with 7 bases in between. Original data processing: Nucleated cell counts were estimated from reference gene primer amplification. Repertoires were generated with immunoSEQ multiplex PCR, while TCRdb's copy carries only in-frame clones and drops some. Clone size and the V and J calls come from that table; the DNA yielded D and trimming. The sample holds around 240,000 clones, around 84% seen once.

This chain links TRBV18 with TRBJ1-1; D unclear. The receptor was derived from a man in his forties or fifties with acute or convalescent COVID-19. Sequencing used peripheral blood. CDR3 loop: CASSTGYTEAFF. The CDR3 DNA reads TGTGCCAGCTCAACGGGTTACACTGAAGCTTTCTTT.